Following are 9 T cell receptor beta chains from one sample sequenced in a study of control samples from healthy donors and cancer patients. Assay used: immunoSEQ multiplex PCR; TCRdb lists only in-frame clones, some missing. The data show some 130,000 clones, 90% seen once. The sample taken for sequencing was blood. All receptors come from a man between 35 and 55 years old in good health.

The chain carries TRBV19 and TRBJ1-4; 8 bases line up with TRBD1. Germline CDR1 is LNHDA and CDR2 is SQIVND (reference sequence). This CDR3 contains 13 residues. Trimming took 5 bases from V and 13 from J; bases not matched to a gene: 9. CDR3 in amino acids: CASSPLGQEGLFF. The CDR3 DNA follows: TGTGCCAGTAGTCCGCTGGGACAGGAAGGACTGTTTTTT.

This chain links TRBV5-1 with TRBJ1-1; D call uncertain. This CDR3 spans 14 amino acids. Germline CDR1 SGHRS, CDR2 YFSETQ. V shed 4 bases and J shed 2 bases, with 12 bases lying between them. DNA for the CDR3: TGCGCCAGCAGCAAGACAATAGGTAACACTGAAGCTTTCTTT. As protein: CASSKTIGNTEAFF.

Here the CDR3 reads CASSITGGPQHF. In nucleotides, the CDR3 is TGTGCCAGTAGTATAACAGGGGGACCCCAGCATTTT. This chain uses TRBV19 with TRBJ1-5, with 8 bases that match TRBD1. This CDR3 comprises 12 residues. Trimming took 2 bases from V and 10 from J; bases not matched to a gene: 1. CDR1 is LNHDA and CDR2 is SQIVND in the germline V gene (reference sequence).

The CDR3 spells CASIRGGSGNQPQHF. The CDR3 DNA reads TGTGCCAGTATCCGAGGGGGCTCGGGCAATCAGCCCCAGCATTTT. This chain links TRBV19 with TRBJ1-5; 7 bases are shared with TRBD1. Germline-derived CDR1 and CDR2 are LNHDA and SQIVND (reference sequence). The CDR3 is 15 amino acids. Germline trimming cut 7 bases from V and 2 bases from J; bases unmatched to any gene: 8.

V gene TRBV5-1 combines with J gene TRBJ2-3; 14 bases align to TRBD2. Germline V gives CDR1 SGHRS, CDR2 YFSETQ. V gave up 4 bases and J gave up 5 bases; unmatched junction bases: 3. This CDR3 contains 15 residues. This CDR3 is CASSDGLAGGDTQYF. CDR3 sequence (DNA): TGCGCCAGCAGCGATGGACTAGCGGGGGGAGATACGCAGTATTTT. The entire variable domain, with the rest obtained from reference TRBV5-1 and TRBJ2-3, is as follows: KAGVTQTPRYLIKTRGQQVTLSCSPISGHRSVSWYQQTPGQGLQFLFEYFSETQRNKGNFPGRFSGRQFSNSRSEMNVSTLELGDSALYLCASSDGLAGGDTQYFGPGTRLTVL.

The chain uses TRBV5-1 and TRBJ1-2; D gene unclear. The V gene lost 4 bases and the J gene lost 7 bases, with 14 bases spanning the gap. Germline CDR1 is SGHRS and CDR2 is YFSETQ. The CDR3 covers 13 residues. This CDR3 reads CASSSAGDGGYTF. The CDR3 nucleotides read TGCGCCAGCAGCAGCGCCGGGGATGGTGGCTACACCTTC. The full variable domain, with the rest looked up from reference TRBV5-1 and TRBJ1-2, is KAGVTQTPRYLIKTRGQQVTLSCSPISGHRSVSWYQQTPGQGLQFLFEYFSETQRNKGNFPGRFSGRQFSNSRSEMNVSTLELGDSALYLCASSSAGDGGYTFGSGTRLTVV.

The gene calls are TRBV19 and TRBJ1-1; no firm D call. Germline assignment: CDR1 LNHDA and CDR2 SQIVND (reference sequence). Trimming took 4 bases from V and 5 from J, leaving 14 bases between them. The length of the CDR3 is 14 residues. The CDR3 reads CASSTTIRRTEAFF. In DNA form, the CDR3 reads TGTGCCAGTAGTACGACAATAAGAAGGACTGAAGCTTTCTTT.

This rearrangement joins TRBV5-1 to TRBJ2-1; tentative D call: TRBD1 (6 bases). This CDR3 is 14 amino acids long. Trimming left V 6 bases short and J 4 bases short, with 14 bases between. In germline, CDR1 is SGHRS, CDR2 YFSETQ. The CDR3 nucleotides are TGCGCCAGCAAGGACAGTATAGGATACAATGAGCAGTTCTTC. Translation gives CASKDSIGYNEQFF. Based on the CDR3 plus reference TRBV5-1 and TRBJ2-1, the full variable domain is KAGVTQTPRYLIKTRGQQVTLSCSPISGHRSVSWYQQTPGQGLQFLFEYFSETQRNKGNFPGRFSGRQFSNSRSEMNVSTLELGDSALYLCASKDSIGYNEQFFGPGTRLTVL.

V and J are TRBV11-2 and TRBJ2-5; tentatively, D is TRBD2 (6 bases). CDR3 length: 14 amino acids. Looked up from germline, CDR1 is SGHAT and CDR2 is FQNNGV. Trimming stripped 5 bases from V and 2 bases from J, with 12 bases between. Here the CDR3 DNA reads TGTGCCAGCAGCCTCCATCGGGGGCAAGAGACCCAGTACTTC. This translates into CASSLHRGQETQYF.